The rows below give T cell receptor beta chains drawn from one sample of a study of T cell repertoires in cytomegalovirus infection. TCRdb redid the calling of the reads with MiXCR, one entry per CDR3 protein. The table has hundreds of thousands of distinct CDR3 sequences, about 29% seen once. No cognate antigen is known for these TCRs. Sequences were derived from cultured PBMCs, sampled from culture after CMV antigen stimulation. The receptors derive from a human donor in good health (CMV status not recorded). Some clones in this sample may be carry-over from other donors' samples. The CDR3 runs from the conserved cysteine through the conserved F or W. A D gene is named only where the DNA matches it firmly. The listing skips clone size in some rows; elsewhere it reads once, few, many or a size class.

j_call v_call clone_size d_call cdr3_nt cdr3_aa
TRBJ1-1 TRBV7-9 many . TGTGCCAGCAGCTTAGTCCCACAGACAGCCGTCACTGAAGCTTTCTTT CASSLVPQTAVTEAFF
TRBJ2-1 TRBV29-1 . . TGCAGCGTTGATCAGGGGTTAGATGAGCAGTTCTTC CSVDQGLDEQFF
TRBJ1-2 TRBV28 many . TGTGCCAGCAGTCGGGACAACTCTAACTATGGCTACACCTTC CASSRDNSNYGYTF
TRBJ2-1 TRBV6-1 few . TGTGCCAGCACCCCTCCAAGGGATGAGCAGTTCTTC CASTPPRDEQFF
TRBJ2-7 TRBV27 once . TGTGCCAGCAGTTTGGAGGGTACGACTGTGAGCTCCTACGAGCAGTACTTC CASSLEGTTVSSYEQYF
TRBJ2-1 TRBV27 many TRBD2 TGTGCCTCACGAACTAGCGGGGCTAACAATGAGCAGTTCTTC CASRTSGANNEQFF
TRBJ2-3 TRBV12-3/TRBV12-4 . . TGTGCCAGCAGACCCCAAACCCGGGGCCTGGCCCTCTATAGCACAGATACGCAGTATTTT CASRPQTRGLALYSTDTQYF
TRBJ1-5 TRBV10-3 few . TGTGCCATCAGTGAGTCCGGGGGCTCAAGACCCCAGCATTTT CAISESGGSRPQHF
TRBJ1-2 TRBV29-1 . . TGCAGCGTTGAAGATCGGGGGGGGATCTATGGCTACACCTTC CSVEDRGGIYGYTF
TRBJ2-1 TRBV7-2 many . TGTGCCAGCAGCTTAATGGGGGCTTACAATGAGCAGTTCTTC CASSLMGAYNEQFF
TRBJ2-7 TRBV7-3 . . TGTGCCAGCAGCTTAAACAGTCACTACGAGCAGTACTTC CASSLNSHYEQYF
TRBJ1-4 TRBV25-1 . . TGTGCCAGCAGTGAAGGAGTCAGCTATAATGAAAAACTGTTTTTT CASSEGVSYNEKLFF
TRBJ1-5 TRBV2 . TRBD1 TGTGCCAGCAGTGAGACAGGGGACAATCAGCCCCAGCATTTT CASSETGDNQPQHF
TRBJ2-7 TRBV28 medium-sized . TGTGCCAGCAGTTTATTCGACTACGAGCAGTACTTC CASSLFDYEQYF
TRBJ2-7 TRBV20-1 few TRBD2 TGCAGTGCTAAAAAAGAGGTAGCGGGGAAACAGGGGCAGTACTTC CSAKKEVAGKQGQYF
TRBJ2-3 TRBV7-9 . . TGTGCCAGCAGCTTAGAGGGGGGAGGAGATACGCAGTATTTT CASSLEGGGDTQYF